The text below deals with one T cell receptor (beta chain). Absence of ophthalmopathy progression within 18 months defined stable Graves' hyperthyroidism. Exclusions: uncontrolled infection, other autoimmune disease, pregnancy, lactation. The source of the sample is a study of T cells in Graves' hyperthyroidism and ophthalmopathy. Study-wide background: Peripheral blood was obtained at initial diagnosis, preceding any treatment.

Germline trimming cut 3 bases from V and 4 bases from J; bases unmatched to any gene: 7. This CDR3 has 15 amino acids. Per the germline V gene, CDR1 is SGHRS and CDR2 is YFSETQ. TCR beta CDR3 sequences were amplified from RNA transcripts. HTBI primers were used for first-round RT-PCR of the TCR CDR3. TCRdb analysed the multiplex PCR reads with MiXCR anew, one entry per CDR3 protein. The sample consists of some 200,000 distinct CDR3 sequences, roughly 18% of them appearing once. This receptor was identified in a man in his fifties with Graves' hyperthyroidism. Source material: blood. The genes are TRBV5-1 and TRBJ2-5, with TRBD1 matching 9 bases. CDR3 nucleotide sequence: TGCGCCAGCAGCTCCGCACCGGGACAGGGAGAGACCCAGTACTTC. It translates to CASSSAPGQGETQYF.